The clone carrying this TCR beta chain was detected only a few times. Its specificity is unknown. The data are from a study of cytomegalovirus exposure and HLA in healthy donors. The study ran its PCR with 60 Vbeta and 13 Jbeta primers. Clones were read by immunoSEQ multiplex PCR, and TCRdb kept only the in-frame ones, dropping some. The sample lists some 140,000 clones; more than 60% were seen once. The CDR3 extends over 15 amino acids. Germline loops: CDR1 MDHEN, CDR2 SYDVKM. The trim removed 7 bases at V and 0 bases at J, leaving 7 bases unmatched. Findings of the study overall: Per a later analysis, HLA-associated TCR beta chains showed more clonal expansion than other, equally common TCR beta chains. According to an earlier analysis, most TCR beta V segments yielded productive rearrangements about 87% or about 30% of the time.

The receptor's source is a woman between 50 and 59 years old in good health and CMV-seropositive. V and J are TRBV28 and TRBJ2-7; 9 nucleotides agree with TRBD1. Specimen: PBMCs. CDR3: CASTETGGFSYEQYF. The CDR3 DNA reads TGTGCCAGCACCGAAACAGGGGGCTTCTCCTACGAGCAGTACTTC. The full variable domain, its missing parts supplied by reference TRBV28 and TRBJ2-7, is DVKVTQSSRYLVKRTGEKVFLECVQDMDHENMFWYRQDPGLGLRLIYFSYDVKMKEKGDIPEGYSVSREKKERFSLILESASTNQTSMYLCASTETGGFSYEQYFGPGTRLTVT.